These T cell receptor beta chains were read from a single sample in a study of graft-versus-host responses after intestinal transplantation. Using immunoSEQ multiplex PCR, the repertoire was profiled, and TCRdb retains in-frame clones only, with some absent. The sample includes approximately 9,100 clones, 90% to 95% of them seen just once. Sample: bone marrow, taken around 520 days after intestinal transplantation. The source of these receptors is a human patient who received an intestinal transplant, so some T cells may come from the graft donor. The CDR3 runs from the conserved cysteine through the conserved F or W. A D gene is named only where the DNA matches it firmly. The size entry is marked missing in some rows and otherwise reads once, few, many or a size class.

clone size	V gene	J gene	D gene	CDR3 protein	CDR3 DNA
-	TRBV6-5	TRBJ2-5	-	CASSYTGKQETQYF	TGTGCCAGCAGTTACACGGGAAAACAAGAGACCCAGTACTTC
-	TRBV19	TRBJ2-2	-	CASTMGTYTGELFF	TGTGCCAGTACTATGGGGACCTACACCGGGGAGCTGTTTTTT
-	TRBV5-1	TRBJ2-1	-	CASSLEGGNEQFF	TGCGCCAGCAGCTTGGAGGGGGGCAATGAGCAGTTCTTC
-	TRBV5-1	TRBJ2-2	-	CASSHILAGELFF	TGCGCCAGCAGCCACATCCTTGCCGGGGAGCTGTTTTTT
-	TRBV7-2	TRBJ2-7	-	CASSLPVSYEQYF	TGTGCCAGCAGCTTGCCAGTCTCCTACGAGCAGTACTTC
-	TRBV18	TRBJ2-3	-	CASSPLGREWTDTQYF	TGTGCCAGCTCACCACTTGGCAGGGAGTGGACAGATACGCAGTATTTT
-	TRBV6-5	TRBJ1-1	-	CASSFDSTEAFF	TGTGCCAGCAGTTTTGACAGCACTGAAGCTTTCTTT
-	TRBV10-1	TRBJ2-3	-	CASSNPGDTQYF	TGCGCCAGCAGCAACCCAGGAGATACGCAGTATTTT
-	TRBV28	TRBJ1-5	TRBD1	CASSSPTGGYQPQHF	TGTGCCAGCAGTTCCCCGACAGGGGGCTACCAGCCCCAGCATTTT
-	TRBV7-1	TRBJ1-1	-	CASSPGGVRAFF	TGTGCCAGCAGCCCCGGAGGGGTGAGAGCTTTCTTT
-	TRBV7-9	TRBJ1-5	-	CASSLAGMDQPQHF	TGTGCCAGCAGCTTAGCAGGGATGGATCAGCCCCAGCATTTT
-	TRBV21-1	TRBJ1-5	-	CASSKIHCVQPQHF	TGTGCCAGCAGCAAAATTCACTGCGTTCAGCCCCAGCATTTT
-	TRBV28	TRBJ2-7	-	CASSLQMTYEQYF	TGTGCCAGCAGTTTACAAATGACCTACGAGCAGTACTTC
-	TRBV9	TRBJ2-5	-	CASSGEGRHVETQYF	TGTGCCAGCAGCGGAGAGGGACGGCATGTGGAGACTCAGTACTTC
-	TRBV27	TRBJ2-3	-	CASRRVGSRTDTQYF	TGTGCCAGCCGGCGCGTGGGGAGTCGAACAGATACGCAGTATTTT
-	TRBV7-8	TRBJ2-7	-	CASSLGVSVSYEQYF	TGTGCCAGCAGCTTGGGTGTGTCAGTCTCCTACGAGCAGTACTTC
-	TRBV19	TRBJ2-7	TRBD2	CASSQGSGRTYEQYF	TGTGCCAGTAGTCAAGGTAGCGGGCGAACCTACGAGCAGTACTTC
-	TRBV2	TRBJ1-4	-	CASSERQGRSNEKLFF	TGTGCCAGCAGTGAACGGCAGGGGCGGTCTAATGAAAAACTGTTTTTT
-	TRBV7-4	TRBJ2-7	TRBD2	CASRGGSTYEQYF	TGTGCCAGCAGGGGCGGGAGCACCTACGAGCAGTACTTC
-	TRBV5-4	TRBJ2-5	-	CASSLGVLETQYF	TGTGCCAGCAGCTTGGGGGTTTTGGAGACCCAGTACTTC
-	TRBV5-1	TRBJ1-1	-	CASSLESTNTEAFF	TGCGCCAGCAGCTTGGAGTCAACGAACACTGAAGCTTTCTTT
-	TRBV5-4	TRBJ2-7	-	CASSFGQYEQYF	TGTGCCAGCAGCTTTGGACAGTACGAGCAGTACTTC
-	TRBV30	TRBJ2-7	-	CAWSVAVLSYEQYF	TGTGCCTGGAGTGTAGCGGTTTTATCCTACGAGCAGTACTTC
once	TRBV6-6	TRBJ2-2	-	CVSSYSIKGSGELFF	TGTGTCAGCAGTTACTCGATAAAGGGGTCCGGGGAGCTGTTTTTT
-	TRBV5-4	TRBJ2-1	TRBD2	CASRRLLAGEYNEQFF	TGTGCCAGCAGGCGTCTACTAGCGGGGGAATACAATGAGCAGTTCTTC
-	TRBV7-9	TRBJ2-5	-	CASSLTSPRETQYF	TGTGCCAGCAGCTTAACCAGTCCCCGGGAGACCCAGTACTTC
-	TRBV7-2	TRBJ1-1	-	CASSPPGGLTEAFF	TGTGCCAGCAGTCCGCCGGGGGGCCTAACTGAAGCTTTCTTT
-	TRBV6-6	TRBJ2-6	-	CASSYRAGANVLTF	TGTGCCAGCAGCTACAGGGCCGGGGCCAACGTCCTGACTTTC
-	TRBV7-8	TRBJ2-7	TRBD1	CASSFRPGTGGEQYF	TGTGCCAGCAGCTTCCGCCCCGGGACAGGGGGCGAGCAGTACTTC
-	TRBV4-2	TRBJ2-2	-	CASSQEIGRAQSTGELFF	TGTGCCAGCAGCCAAGAGATCGGGCGCGCCCAATCCACCGGGGAGCTGTTTTTT
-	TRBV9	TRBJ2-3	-	CASSVGGRPSTDTQYF	TGTGCCAGCAGCGTAGGGGGGAGGCCTAGCACAGATACGCAGTATTTT
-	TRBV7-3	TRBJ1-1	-	CASSPLHRSDRAFF	TGTGCCAGCAGCCCCCTGCACAGGTCGGACCGGGCTTTCTTT
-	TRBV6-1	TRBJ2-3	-	CASSRVQGSTDTQYF	TGTGCCAGCAGTCGGGTACAGGGCAGCACAGATACGCAGTATTTT
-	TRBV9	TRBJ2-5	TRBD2	CASSEWTSGETQYF	TGTGCCAGCAGCGAGTGGACTAGCGGAGAGACCCAGTACTTC
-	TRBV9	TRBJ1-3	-	CASSANRVVTAGNTIYF	TGTGCCAGCAGCGCGAACAGGGTTGTTACGGCTGGAAACACCATATATTTT
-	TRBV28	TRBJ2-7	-	CASSPDYPEGDEQYF	TGTGCCAGCAGTCCTGACTACCCGGAAGGGGACGAGCAGTACTTC
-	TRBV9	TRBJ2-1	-	CASSQPLGGSSYNEQFF	TGTGCCAGCAGCCAACCCCTGGGCGGCAGCTCCTACAATGAGCAGTTCTTC
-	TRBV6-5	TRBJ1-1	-	CASSYGGEAFF	TGTGCCAGCAGTTATGGGGGTGAAGCTTTCTTT
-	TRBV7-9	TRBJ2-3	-	CASSVPQGPSTDTQYF	TGTGCCAGCAGCGTCCCCCAGGGGCCATCCACAGATACGCAGTATTTT
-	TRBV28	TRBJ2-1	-	CASSLTGKGNEQFF	TGTGCCAGCAGTTTAACAGGGAAGGGCAATGAGCAGTTCTTC
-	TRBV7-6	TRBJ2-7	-	CASSVLYGVENF	TGTGCCAGCAGCGTCCTGTATGGGGTAGAGAACTTC
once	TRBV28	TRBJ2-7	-	CASSLVGVAYEQYF	TGTGCCAGCAGTTTAGTGGGGGTCGCCTACGAGCAGTACTTC
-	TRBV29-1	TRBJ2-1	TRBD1	CSVADRGGSYNEQFF	TGCAGCGTAGCTGACAGGGGGGGCTCCTACAATGAGCAGTTCTTC
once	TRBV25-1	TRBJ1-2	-	CASSEFGSPPTAGYTF	TGTGCCAGCAGTGAATTTGGGAGCCCCCCCACCGCTGGCTACACCTTC
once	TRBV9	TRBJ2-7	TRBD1	CASSVAPDRVYEQYF	TGTGCCAGCAGCGTAGCTCCGGACAGGGTTTACGAGCAGTACTTC